The 23 T cell receptor beta chains reported below all come from one sample, sequenced in a study of OX40 agonist ivuxolimab in advanced cancers. Sequenced by immunoSEQ multiplex PCR; TCRdb stores in-frame clones only, minus some. This table has tens of thousands of clones, over 75% appearing once. Sequenced here: CD4+ or CD8+ T cells sorted from blood, sampled in a trial of the OX40 agonist ivuxolimab. Receptors originate from an adult with an advanced solid tumor such as melanoma, head and neck, liver or kidney cancer.

This clone was counted a single time. V and J are TRBV30 and TRBJ2-7; 8 bases agree with TRBD1. Trimming took 4 bases from V and 1 from J; bases not matched to a gene: 9. This CDR3 has 15 residues. Germline V CDR1 and CDR2: GTSNPN, SVGIG (reference sequence). The CDR3 sequence: CAWTVRTGRSYEQYF. The CDR3 DNA is TGTGCCTGGACTGTACGGACAGGGAGATCCTACGAGCAGTACTTC.

This chain links TRBV29-1 with TRBJ2-5, with D possibly being TRBD2 (5 bases). V was cut by 5 bases and J by 5 bases, with 9 bases left in between. The CDR3 runs to 11 residues. CDR1 is SQVTM and CDR2 is ANQGSEA in the germline V gene. The CDR3 DNA reads TGCAGCGTTAGGACGGGGGAGACCCAGTACTTC. It encodes CSVRTGETQYF.

The chain recombines TRBV6-5 with TRBJ2-7; 15 nucleotides agree with TRBD2. The CDR3 runs 15 residues. CDR1 MNHEY and CDR2 SVGAGI come from the germline V gene. V lost 6 bases, J lost 6 bases, and 6 bases stayed unmatched. In DNA, the CDR3 is TGTGCCAGCAGACCCGGACTAGCGGGAGGGGGCGAGCAGTACTTC. Encoded protein: CASRPGLAGGGEQYF.

V gene TRBV5-1 combines with J gene TRBJ2-2; D not resolved. The CDR3 consists of 15 residues. Trimming shortened V by 4 bases and J by 5 bases, and 15 bases separated the two germline ends. The germline gives CDR1 SGHRS, CDR2 YFSETQ. CDR3 DNA: TGCGCCAGCAGCCGCCTCGGAACAGAAACCGGGGAGCTGTTTTTT. This encodes CASSRLGTETGELFF.

The CDR3 protein is CASSTTQGLYSQPQHF. DNA for the CDR3: TGTGCCAGTAGTACGACTCAGGGTTTGTATAGTCAGCCCCAGCATTTT. V and J are TRBV19 and TRBJ1-5, with D perhaps TRBD1 (5 bases). Per germline, CDR1 LNHDA and CDR2 SQIVND (reference sequence). With 4 bases removed from V and 6 bases from J, the gap between germline ends came to 19 bases. The CDR3 is 16 amino acids.

V usage is TRBV7-6 and J usage is TRBJ2-5, with a tentative D call TRBD2 (5 bases). V was shortened by 5 bases and J by 2 bases, with 12 bases between the two germline ends. The CDR3 is 14 amino acids. Germline V gene lookup returns CDR1 SGHVS and CDR2 FNYEAQ. The CDR3 nucleotides are TGTGCCAGCAGCCCACGGACTCTACAAGAGACCCAGTACTTC. Translating it yields CASSPRTLQETQYF.

The chain uses TRBV4-2 and TRBJ2-1; TRBD1 agrees at 9 bases. The CDR3 covers 14 residues. Looked up from germline, CDR1 is LGHNA and CDR2 is YNFKEQ. Trimming cost V 6 bases and J 9 bases; bases outside gene matches: 9. DNA of the CDR3: TGTGCCAGCAGATCCGCGGGACAGGGCAGTGAGCAGTTCTTC. Translation: CASRSAGQGSEQFF.

The chain couples TRBV6-4 to TRBJ1-5; weak D call: TRBD1 (6 bases). V lost 6 bases to trimming and J lost 5 bases, with 14 bases between them. This CDR3 region has 14 residues. Germline values: CDR1 MRHNA, CDR2 SNTAGT. CDR3 coding DNA: TGTGCCAGCAGGCACAGGGTTTACGATCAGCCCCAGCATTTT. Residues: CASRHRVYDQPQHF.

A remark on this clone: This CDR3 is also generated by other DNA sequences in the sample. The CDR3 loop reads CASSAGLEGARQFF. The CDR3, as DNA: TGTGCCAGCAGTGCGGGACTAGAAGGGGCCCGGCAGTTCTTC. J is TRBJ2-1 and V is TRBV6-6; 8 nucleotides align to TRBD2. Germline assignment: CDR1 MNHNY and CDR2 SVGAGI (reference sequence). The CDR3 is 14 amino acids. V lost 5 bases, J lost 12 bases, and 12 bases stayed unmatched.

This chain joins TRBV6-5 and TRBJ2-2; D is possibly TRBD2 (7 bases). CDR1 and CDR2 (germline): MNHEY, SVGAGI. Trimming removed 3 bases at V and 7 bases at J, with 15 bases between. The CDR3 is made up of 15 amino acids. CDR3 residues: CASSYVGGRVGELFF. The CDR3 region has the DNA TGTGCCAGCAGTTATGTCGGGGGGCGGGTCGGGGAGCTGTTTTTT.

The J gene is TRBJ2-7, the V gene TRBV18, with D possibly being TRBD1 (5 bases). V shed 2 bases and J shed 2 bases, with 10 bases lying between them. Germline V gene data show CDR1 as KGHSH and CDR2 as LQKENI. The CDR3 runs 14 residues. CDR3 amino acids: CASSPGQGTYEQYF. The CDR3 bases are TGTGCCAGCTCACCAGGGCAGGGTACCTACGAGCAGTACTTC.

V usage is TRBV10-3 and J usage is TRBJ1-2; 9 bases line up with TRBD1. CDR1 is ENHRY and CDR2 is SYGVKD in the germline V gene. V lost 2 bases and J lost 6; bases outside the gene matches: 7. CDR3 length: 15 residues. Here the CDR3 reads CAISEGDRVVHGYTF. The CDR3 region has the DNA TGTGCCATCAGTGAGGGGGACAGGGTGGTCCATGGCTACACCTTC.

DNA for the CDR3: TGTGCCAGCAGCACAGGGCCACCCAAGCATGGCTACACCTTC. Residues: CASSTGPPKHGYTF. V and J are TRBV6-6 and TRBJ1-2; possible D gene TRBD1, 6 bases. Germline V CDR1 and CDR2: MNHNY, SVGAGI (reference sequence). Trimming left V 6 bases short and J 6 bases short, with 17 bases between. This CDR3 comprises 14 residues.

The chain links TRBV7-9 to TRBJ1-4; D is unclear. This CDR3 contains 12 residues. The ends were cut back, 5 bases at V and 4 bases at J, with 5 bases in the middle. Germline CDR1 SEHNR, CDR2 FQNEAQ (reference sequence). In DNA form, the CDR3 reads TGTGCCAGCAGCCGAATTAATGAAAAACTGTTTTTT. Its protein is CASSRINEKLFF.

The chain employs TRBV30 and TRBJ2-7; 12 bases match TRBD1. The CDR3 consists of 16 residues. Looked up from germline, CDR1 is GTSNPN and CDR2 is SVGIG (reference sequence). Unmatched junction bases numbered 13, after V lost 3 bases and J lost 7 bases. The CDR3 region has the DNA TGTGCCTGGAGCTCTGGACCGGGACAGGGGGCTGGAGAGCAGTACTTC. This sequence encodes CAWSSGPGQGAGEQYF.

The genes are TRBV30 and TRBJ2-5, with TRBD1 identical over 8 bases. V gave up 1 base and J gave up 3 bases; unmatched junction bases: 10. This CDR3 spans 16 amino acids. CDR1 and CDR2 from the germline V gene are GTSNPN and SVGIG (reference sequence). The CDR3 region is CAWSGDRRLKKETQYF. CDR3 coding DNA: TGTGCCTGGAGTGGGGACAGGCGACTAAAAAAAGAGACCCAGTACTTC.

The rearrangement links TRBV28 to TRBJ2-1; perhaps TRBD2 as D (5 bases). CDR3 length: 11 amino acids. CDR1 MDHEN and CDR2 SYDVKM come from the germline V gene. V was clipped by 6 bases and J by 7 bases, with 7 bases between them. The CDR3 region has the DNA TGTGCCAGCAGGGAGCGGAATGAGCAGTTCTTC. This encodes CASRERNEQFF.

This chain links TRBV7-9 with TRBJ1-1, with 7 bases lining up with TRBD1. The V and J ends lost 5 bases and 7 bases, in that order; junction bases with no gene match: 10. The CDR3 runs to 14 residues. CDR1 and CDR2 from the germline V gene are SEHNR and FQNEAQ (reference sequence). CDR3 protein: CASSALSSGGEAFF. The CDR3 region has the DNA TGTGCCAGCAGCGCCCTATCTTCAGGGGGTGAAGCTTTCTTT.

This rearrangement joins TRBV29-1 to TRBJ2-7; 9 bases fit TRBD1. This CDR3 region has 13 residues. Germline trimming cut 4 bases from V and 6 bases from J; bases unmatched to any gene: 7. CDR1 and CDR2 from the germline V gene are SQVTM and ANQGSEA. CDR3 sequence: CSVVRDRVSEQYF. Here the CDR3 DNA reads TGCAGCGTTGTACGGGACAGGGTGAGCGAGCAGTACTTC.

The rearrangement uses TRBV28 and TRBJ2-5, with D perhaps TRBD1 or TRBD2 (5 bases each). The CDR3 is 15 residues long. Germline CDR1 is MDHEN and CDR2 is SYDVKM. The V end was cut by 5 bases, the J end by 5 bases, with 18 bases between. CDR3 sequence reads: CASSPPRAWGETQYF. The CDR3 DNA sequence: TGTGCCAGCAGTCCCCCGCGCGCTTGGGGGGAGACCCAGTACTTC.

This chain joins TRBV6-5 and TRBJ1-1; 7 bases agree with TRBD1. Trimming removed 5 bases from V and 0 bases from J; junction bases left unmatched: 6. The CDR3 loop spans 15 amino acids. Germline CDR1 is MNHEY and CDR2 is SVGAGI. The CDR3 loop is CASSPQQGMNTEAFF. The CDR3 bases are TGTGCCAGCAGTCCCCAACAGGGGATGAACACTGAAGCTTTCTTT.

As for this clone: The sample has other DNA sequences that encode this CDR3 too. The V and J genes are TRBV27 and TRBJ2-7; D is unresolved. The CDR3 covers 13 residues. Germline CDR1 and CDR2: MNHEY and SMNVEV (reference sequence). V lost 2 bases and J lost 0, with 5 bases in between. CDR3 DNA sequence: TGTGCCAGCAGTTTAAAGGTCTCCTACGAGCAGTACTTC. Its protein is CASSLKVSYEQYF.

The CDR3: CASSLDQGAFGYTF. In DNA form, the CDR3 reads TGCGCCAGCAGCTTGGACCAGGGGGCATTCGGCTACACCTTC. This rearrangement joins TRBV5-1 to TRBJ1-2; 8 bases fit TRBD1. This CDR3 has 14 residues. CDR1 and CDR2 from the germline V gene are SGHRS and YFSETQ. V was clipped by 0 bases and J by 8 bases; unmatched bases: 6. The entire variable domain, with the rest obtained from reference TRBV5-1 and TRBJ1-2, is as follows: KAGVTQTPRYLIKTRGQQVTLSCSPISGHRSVSWYQQTPGQGLQFLFEYFSETQRNKGNFPGRFSGRQFSNSRSEMNVSTLELGDSALYLCASSLDQGAFGYTFGSGTRLTVV.